This TCR beta chain was identified in a study of blood T cell repertoires in COVID-19. All enrollees were roughly 18 to 100 years old and from fewer than 30 US areas. Libraries were prepared by immunoSEQ multiplex PCR; TCRdb keeps only in-frame clonotypes and omits some of them. The sample contains some 200,000 clones, 65% to 85% of which appear only once. The V gene's germline CDR1 is SGHAT and CDR2 FQNNGV. The CDR3 is 14 residues long. V was pared by 5 bases and J by 3 bases, with 11 bases between. Sequenced sample: PBMCs or T cells enriched from blood (not recorded which). This clonotype originated in a woman in her forties with acute COVID-19. V usage is TRBV11-2 and J usage is TRBJ1-3; a possible D gene is TRBD1 (5 bases). In DNA form, the CDR3 reads TGTGCCAGCAGCCGTCCGGGGGTTGGAAACACCATATATTTT. It is translated as CASSRPGVGNTIYF.